This T cell receptor beta chain was captured by sequencing in a study of cytomegalovirus exposure and HLA in healthy donors. This CDR3 has 14 amino acids. V was clipped by 6 bases and J by 4 bases, with 15 bases between them. Germline values: CDR1 LNHNV, CDR2 YYDKDF (reference sequence). Amplification used 60 Vbeta primers and 13 Jbeta primers. Some clones are missing from TCRdb's copy, which holds only in-frame ones; the method was immunoSEQ multiplex PCR. This sample has 250,000 to 350,000 clones; just over 85% occur once, and the top ten carry almost 4%. All the people who gave samples were healthy bone marrow donors.

The chain recombines TRBV15 with TRBJ1-2; D gene uncertain. This receptor was identified in a man in his forties in good health and CMV-seropositive. The sequenced sample was PBMCs. The CDR3 sequence: CATSQSGGLYGYTF. The CDR3, as DNA: TGTGCCACCAGTCAAAGTGGAGGGCTCTATGGCTACACCTTC.